One and the same sample provided the 26 T cell receptor beta chains below, sequenced in a study of shared clonotypes between healthy human individuals. Produced via immunoSEQ multiplex PCR; TCRdb's table is partial and in-frame only. The profile shows around 2,000,000 clones, around 96% of them singletons. Naive CD8 cells lacked CD45RO, underwent positive selection for CCR7 and left out terminally differentiated effector memory CD45RA+ cells. Sequenced: naive CD8+ T cells sorted from blood. These receptors all stem from a man aged 18 to 35 in good health.

The V and J genes are TRBV10-2 and TRBJ2-5, with unresolved D. Deletions cut 0 bases from V and 1 base from J, with 6 bases between. Germline CDR1 and CDR2: WSHSY and SAAADI. The CDR3 extends over 14 amino acids. The CDR3 reads CASSESSPQETQYF. The CDR3 nucleotides are TGCGCCAGCAGTGAGTCTTCGCCCCAAGAGACCCAGTACTTC.

About this clone: Other DNA sequences from this sample encode an identical CDR3 as well. The rearrangement joins TRBV2 to TRBJ2-7; D is perhaps TRBD2 (5 bases). V lost 6 bases to trimming and J lost 4 bases, with 10 bases between them. The CDR3 runs to 12 residues. In germline, CDR1 is SNHLY, CDR2 FYNNEI. CDR3 amino acids: CASSILVYEQYF. The DNA for the CDR3 is TGTGCCAGCAGCATACTAGTATACGAGCAGTACTTC.

The chain is built from TRBV7-9 and TRBJ2-1, with 7 bases matching TRBD1. This CDR3 region has 16 residues. Germline V gene sequence: CDR1 SEHNR, CDR2 FQNEAQ (reference sequence). V gave up 4 bases and J gave up 0 bases; unmatched junction bases: 6. The CDR3 sequence: CASSSGTARSYNEQFF. CDR3 nucleotide sequence: TGTGCCAGCAGCTCCGGGACAGCGCGCTCCTACAATGAGCAGTTCTTC.

The chain carries TRBV6-1 and TRBJ2-7; no definite D call. The CDR3 covers 13 residues. Per germline, CDR1 MNHNS and CDR2 SASEGT. V gave up 2 bases and J gave up 0 bases, with 5 bases separating them. The CDR3 sequence is CASSEQSSYEQYF. The CDR3 nucleotides are TGTGCCAGCAGTGAACAGTCCTCCTACGAGCAGTACTTC.

The rearrangement uses TRBV30 and TRBJ2-1; 7 bases agree with TRBD1. There are 15 residues in the CDR3. Trimming took 0 bases from V and 6 from J; bases not matched to a gene: 8. Germline V gene data show CDR1 as GTSNPN and CDR2 as SVGIG (reference sequence). The CDR3 nucleotides are TGTGCCTGGAGTGTACAGGGGTCGGGATCCAATGAGCAGTTCTTC. Its protein is CAWSVQGSGSNEQFF.

As regards this clone: Other DNA sequences from this sample encode an identical CDR3 as well. The chain employs TRBV6-6 and TRBJ2-7; D gene ambiguous. Per the germline V gene, CDR1 is MNHNY and CDR2 is SVGAGI (reference sequence). V gave up 2 bases and J gave up 3 bases, with 11 bases separating them. The CDR3 is 14 amino acids. CDR3 sequence reads: CASSYGTASYEQYF. As DNA, the CDR3 is TGTGCCAGCAGTTACGGCACAGCCAGCTACGAGCAGTACTTC.

The chain links TRBV7-9 to TRBJ2-7, with TRBD1 matching over 8 bases. Germline-derived CDR1 and CDR2 are SEHNR and FQNEAQ (reference sequence). This CDR3 contains 16 residues. V gave up 4 bases and J gave up 6 bases; unmatched junction bases: 14. DNA of the CDR3: TGTGCCAGCAGCTCCTCCGAAGCCAACAGGGGGACCGAGCAGTACTTC. This gives the protein CASSSSEANRGTEQYF.

The chain recombines TRBV7-9 with TRBJ2-7; 7 bases are a match to TRBD2. The CDR3 is 14 residues long. Germline CDR1 reads SEHNR; CDR2 reads FQNEAQ (reference sequence). Trimming at V came to 4 bases and at J to 2 bases, leaving 5 bases not matched to a gene. CDR3 bases: TGTGCCAGCAGCTCAGCCGGGACTACCTACGAGCAGTACTTC. Encoded protein: CASSSAGTTYEQYF.

This chain links TRBV13 with TRBJ2-1; 14 bases map to TRBD2. V gave up 5 bases and J gave up 2 bases; unmatched junction bases: 14. Germline V gene lookup returns CDR1 PRHDT and CDR2 FYEKMQ (reference sequence). The CDR3 runs to 20 residues. CDR3 nucleotides: TGTGCCAGCAGCGCCCCTGGGGGACTAGCGGGAGTGTATCCCTACAATGAGCAGTTCTTC. Encoded protein: CASSAPGGLAGVYPYNEQFF. The full variable domain, its missing parts supplied by reference TRBV13 and TRBJ2-1, is AAGVIQSPRHLIKEKRETATLKCYPIPRHDTVYWYQQGPGQDPQFLISFYEKMQSDKGSIPDRFSAQQFSDYHSELNMSSLELGDSALYFCASSAPGGLAGVYPYNEQFFGPGTRLTVL.

This chain links TRBV13 with TRBJ2-2; D uncertain. Germline V CDR1 and CDR2: PRHDT, FYEKMQ (reference sequence). This CDR3 is 17 amino acids long. The V end lost 1 base, the J end lost 2 bases, and 14 bases lay between the germline ends. In DNA form, the CDR3 reads TGTGCCAGCAGCTTAGTGGTGCCGACCTTAAACACCGGGGAGCTGTTTTTT. It codes for CASSLVVPTLNTGELFF. The full variable domain, rest sourced from reference TRBV13 and TRBJ2-2, is AAGVIQSPRHLIKEKRETATLKCYPIPRHDTVYWYQQGPGQDPQFLISFYEKMQSDKGSIPDRFSAQQFSDYHSELNMSSLELGDSALYFCASSLVVPTLNTGELFFGEGSRLTVL.

The V and J genes are TRBV6-4 and TRBJ2-5; D remains unclear. CDR3 length: 12 amino acids. V dropped 2 bases and J dropped 5 bases, with 6 bases sitting between them. Looked up from germline, CDR1 is MRHNA and CDR2 is SNTAGT. The CDR3 loop is CASSDTMETQYF. CDR3 DNA: TGTGCCAGCAGTGACACTATGGAGACCCAGTACTTC.

With respect to this clone: This sample includes further DNA sequences coding for the same CDR3. The CDR3 loop is CASSQGAAYNEQFF. In DNA form, the CDR3 reads TGCGCCAGCAGCCAGGGAGCGGCCTACAATGAGCAGTTCTTC. The chain combines TRBV4-3 with TRBJ2-1; a possible D gene is TRBD2 (5 bases). V was shortened by 3 bases and J by 2 bases, with 8 bases between the two germline ends. The CDR3 is 14 amino acids. CDR1 LGHNA and CDR2 YSLEER come from the germline V gene.

The chain is built from TRBV29-1 and TRBJ2-7, with no clear D. This CDR3 region has 14 residues. V lost 7 bases and J lost 1, with 17 bases in between. CDR1 and CDR2 (germline): SQVTM, ANQGSEA. The CDR3 DNA reads as TGCAGCGCAACGGGTGGGGTACTATCCTACGAGCAGTACTTC. It translates to CSATGGVLSYEQYF.

The chain links TRBV28 to TRBJ1-1; 10 bases agree with TRBD1. With 4 bases clipped from V and 3 bases from J, the junction kept 8 bases outside the gene matches. This CDR3 spans 16 amino acids. Germline V CDR1 and CDR2: MDHEN, SYDVKM. CDR3 nucleotide sequence: TGTGCCAGCAGTTCGTGGGACAGGGGTACTCACACTGAAGCTTTCTTT. This gives the protein CASSSWDRGTHTEAFF.

The chain is built from TRBV11-2 and TRBJ2-5, with a possible D match to TRBD1 (5 bases). The CDR3 runs 15 residues. Germline-derived CDR1 and CDR2 are SGHAT and FQNNGV. Trimming left V 3 bases short and J 5 bases short, with 16 bases between. The CDR3 protein is CASSLRTLIWETQYF. Written as DNA, the CDR3 is TGTGCCAGCAGCTTGAGGACACTCATCTGGGAGACCCAGTACTTC.

This chain links TRBV7-9 with TRBJ2-1; 8 bases match TRBD2. The junction had 14 bases not matched to a gene; V was cut back by 1 base and J by 6 bases. Germline V gene data show CDR1 as SEHNR and CDR2 as FQNEAQ (reference sequence). There are 18 residues in the CDR3. Written as DNA, the CDR3 is TGTGCCAGCAGCTTAGAATCCTTCGGGGCGGGAGGAACCAATGAGCAGTTCTTC. This sequence encodes CASSLESFGAGGTNEQFF.

The V call is TRBV6-6, the J call TRBJ1-1; 7 nucleotides align to TRBD1. Germline-derived CDR1 and CDR2 are MNHNY and SVGAGI (reference sequence). This CDR3 has 14 amino acids. V shed 6 bases, J shed 3 bases, and the junction held 7 bases outside the gene matches. This CDR3 is CASSDRVTDTEAFF. The CDR3 nucleotides are TGTGCCAGCAGCGACAGGGTCACGGACACTGAAGCTTTCTTT.

This chain uses TRBV5-6 with TRBJ2-3; D remains unclear. Deletions cut 5 bases from V and 4 bases from J, with 8 bases between. This CDR3 has 12 amino acids. Germline CDR1 reads SGHDT; CDR2 reads YYEEEE. In DNA, the CDR3 is TGTGCCAGCAGGAGAAGGGCAGATACGCAGTATTTT. Its translation is CASRRRADTQYF.

V gene TRBV30 combines with J gene TRBJ2-3; TRBD2 aligns across 7 bases. V lost 7 bases, J lost 10 bases, and 17 bases stayed unmatched. CDR1 and CDR2 (germline): GTSNPN, SVGIG (reference sequence). This CDR3 has 14 residues. CDR3 DNA sequence: TGTGCCTTGGAACCCCGGGACTACGAAATGGCGCAGTATTTT. Its translation is CALEPRDYEMAQYF.

The chain recombines TRBV5-1 with TRBJ1-2, with D unresolved. The CDR3 contains 11 residues. Germline V gene lookup returns CDR1 SGHRS and CDR2 YFSETQ. V lost 4 bases and J 8 bases, leaving 9 bases between the germline ends. CDR3 in DNA: TGCGCCAGCAGCGAGGGAGCAGGCTACACCTTC. Protein: CASSEGAGYTF. Drawing the rest from reference TRBV5-1 and TRBJ1-2, the complete variable domain is KAGVTQTPRYLIKTRGQQVTLSCSPISGHRSVSWYQQTPGQGLQFLFEYFSETQRNKGNFPGRFSGRQFSNSRSEMNVSTLELGDSALYLCASSEGAGYTFGSGTRLTVV.

This clone came up a few times. The chain couples TRBV11-2 to TRBJ2-7; no definite D call. Deletions cut 1 base from V and 2 bases from J, with 6 bases between. Per the germline V gene, CDR1 is SGHAT and CDR2 is FQNNGV. This CDR3 is 13 amino acids long. The CDR3 DNA sequence: TGTGCCAGCAGCTTAGTAGGTCCCTACGAGCAGTACTTC. Protein: CASSLVGPYEQYF.

This clone was seen once. The rearrangement joins TRBV4-3 to TRBJ2-2, with 7 bases identical to TRBD2. V shed 0 bases, J shed 8 bases, and the junction held 6 bases outside the gene matches. The CDR3 extends over 15 amino acids. Germline lookup yields CDR1 LGHNA and CDR2 YSLEER. In nucleotides, the CDR3 is TGCGCCAGCAGCCAAGAACCGGGACTAACAGGGGAGCTGTTTTTT. Protein product: CASSQEPGLTGELFF.

On this clone: This CDR3 is also generated by other DNA sequences in the sample. The chain recombines TRBV9 with TRBJ2-1; no definite D call. CDR1 SGDLS and CDR2 YYNGEE come from the germline V gene. This CDR3 contains 13 residues. Trimming took 0 bases from V and 5 from J, leaving 6 bases between them. Here the CDR3 DNA reads TGTGCCAGCAGCGTAGGGGCGAACAATGAGCAGTTCTTC. Translating it yields CASSVGANNEQFF.

This rearrangement joins TRBV13 to TRBJ1-2; 11 nucleotides align to TRBD1. The CDR3 consists of 15 residues. The junction had 6 bases not matched to a gene; V was cut back by 3 bases and J by 6 bases. The germline CDR1 and CDR2 sequences are PRHDT and FYEKMQ (reference sequence). Here the CDR3 reads CASSLGLDRGHGYTF. CDR3 coding DNA: TGTGCCAGCAGCTTGGGATTGGACAGGGGGCATGGCTACACCTTC.

J is TRBJ2-7 and V is TRBV9; no firm D call. CDR3 length: 14 amino acids. V was shortened by 0 bases and J by 3 bases, with 10 bases between the two germline ends. Germline V lookup: CDR1 SGDLS, CDR2 YYNGEE. CDR3 in DNA: TGTGCCAGCAGCGTAGCCGACAAATACTACGAGCAGTACTTC. Translated: CASSVADKYYEQYF.

The chain joins TRBV28 to TRBJ2-3; the D is unclear. Germline-derived CDR1 and CDR2 are MDHEN and SYDVKM. The CDR3 runs 15 residues. Trimming cost V 3 bases and J 1 base, with 11 bases left between them. The CDR3 sequence is CASSLVSLGTDTQYF. CDR3 DNA sequence: TGTGCCAGCAGTTTGGTTTCGCTCGGCACAGATACGCAGTATTTT.